This T cell receptor (beta chain) was recovered during a study of OX40 agonist ivuxolimab in advanced cancers. The assay was immunoSEQ multiplex PCR, and TCRdb's table has in-frame clones only and misses some. The sample gives about 46,000 clones, 70% to 90% of which show up once; 10% to 15% is in the top ten. The ends were cut back, 10 bases at V and 2 bases at J, with 18 bases in the middle. Germline CDR1 reads MDHEN; CDR2 reads SYDVKM. The CDR3 consists of 14 residues. The clonotype comes from an adult with an advanced solid tumor such as melanoma, head and neck, liver or kidney cancer. V gene TRBV28 combines with J gene TRBJ2-7; D unresolved. The sequences come from CD4+ or CD8+ T cells sorted from blood, collected in a trial of the OX40 agonist ivuxolimab. The CDR3 region has the DNA TGTGCCACCACAACTTCCCTTGGGGCCTACGAGCAGTACTTC. It encodes CATTTSLGAYEQYF.